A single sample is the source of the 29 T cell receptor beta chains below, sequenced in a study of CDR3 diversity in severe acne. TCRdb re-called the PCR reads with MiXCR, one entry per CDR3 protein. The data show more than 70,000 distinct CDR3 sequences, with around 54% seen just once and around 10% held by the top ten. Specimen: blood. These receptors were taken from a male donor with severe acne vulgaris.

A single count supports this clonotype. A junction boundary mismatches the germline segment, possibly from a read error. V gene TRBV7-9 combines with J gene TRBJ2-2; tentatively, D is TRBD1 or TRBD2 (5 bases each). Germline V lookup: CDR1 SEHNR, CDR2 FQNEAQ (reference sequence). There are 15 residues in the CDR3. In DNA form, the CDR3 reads TGCGCCAGCAGCCCCGGGACCAGGAAAGCCGGGGAGCTGTCTTTT. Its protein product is CASSPGTRKAGELSF.

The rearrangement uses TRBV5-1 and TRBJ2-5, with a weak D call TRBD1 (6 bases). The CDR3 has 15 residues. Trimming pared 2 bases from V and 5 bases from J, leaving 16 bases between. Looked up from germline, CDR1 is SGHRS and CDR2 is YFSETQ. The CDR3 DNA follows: TGCGCCAGCAGCTTCTTAACAGGGACATTGGAGACCCAGTACTTC. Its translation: CASSFLTGTLETQYF.

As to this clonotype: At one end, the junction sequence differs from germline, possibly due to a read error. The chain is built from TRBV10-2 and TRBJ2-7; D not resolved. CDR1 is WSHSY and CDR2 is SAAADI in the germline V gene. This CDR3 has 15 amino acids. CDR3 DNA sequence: TGCGCCAGCAGCAACACTCAACCGCGTGGCTACGAGCAGTGCTTC. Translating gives CASSNTQPRGYEQCF.

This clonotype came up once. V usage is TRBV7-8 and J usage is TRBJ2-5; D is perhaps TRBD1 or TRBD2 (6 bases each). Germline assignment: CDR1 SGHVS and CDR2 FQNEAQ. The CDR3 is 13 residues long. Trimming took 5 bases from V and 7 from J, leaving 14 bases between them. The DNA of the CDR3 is TGTGCCAGCAGCGGGGGGCCCGATGGGACCCAGTACTTC. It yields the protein CASSGGPDGTQYF.

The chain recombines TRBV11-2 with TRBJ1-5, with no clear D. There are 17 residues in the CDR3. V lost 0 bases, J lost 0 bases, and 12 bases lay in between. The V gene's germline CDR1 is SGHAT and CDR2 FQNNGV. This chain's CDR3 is CASSLDSTLYSNQPQHF. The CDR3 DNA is TGTGCCAGCAGCTTAGATTCGACACTTTATAGCAATCAGCCCCAGCATTTT.

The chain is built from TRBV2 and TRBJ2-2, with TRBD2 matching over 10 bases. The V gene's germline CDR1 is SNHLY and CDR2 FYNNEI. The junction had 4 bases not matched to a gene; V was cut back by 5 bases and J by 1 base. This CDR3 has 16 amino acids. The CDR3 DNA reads TGTGCCAGCAGTTTATGGACTAGCGGGAACACCGGGGAGCTGTTTTTT. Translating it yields CASSLWTSGNTGELFF.

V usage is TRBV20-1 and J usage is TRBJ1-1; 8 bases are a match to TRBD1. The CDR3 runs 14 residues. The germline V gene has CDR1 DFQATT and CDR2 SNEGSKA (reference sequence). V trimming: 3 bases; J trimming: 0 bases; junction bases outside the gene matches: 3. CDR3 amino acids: CSARGTGLNTEAFF. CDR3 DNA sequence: TGCAGTGCTAGGGGGACAGGTTTGAACACTGAAGCTTTCTTT.

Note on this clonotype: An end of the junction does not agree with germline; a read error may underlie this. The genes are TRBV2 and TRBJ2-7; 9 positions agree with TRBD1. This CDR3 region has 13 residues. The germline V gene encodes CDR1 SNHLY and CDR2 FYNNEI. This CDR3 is CASRDRVSDEQYF. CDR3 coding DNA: TGCGCCAGCCGGGACAGGGTGTCTGACGAGCAGTACTTC.

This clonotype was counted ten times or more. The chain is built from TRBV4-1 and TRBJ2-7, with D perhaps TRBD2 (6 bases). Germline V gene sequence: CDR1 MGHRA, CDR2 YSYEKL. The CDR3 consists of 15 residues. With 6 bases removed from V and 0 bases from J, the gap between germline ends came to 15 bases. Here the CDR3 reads CASSPGLAASYEQYF. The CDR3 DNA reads TGCGCCAGCAGTCCGGGGTTAGCGGCCTCCTACGAGCAGTACTTC.

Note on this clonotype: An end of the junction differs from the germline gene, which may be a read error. CDR3 amino acids: CARSGSGAANTGELFF. As DNA, the CDR3 is TGTGCCAGAAGTGGGAGCGGGGCTGCGAACACCGGGGAGCTGTTTTTT. J is TRBJ2-2 and V is TRBV6-1; the match to TRBD2 covers 7 bases. Germline V gene sequence: CDR1 MNHNS, CDR2 SASEGT. This CDR3 contains 16 residues.

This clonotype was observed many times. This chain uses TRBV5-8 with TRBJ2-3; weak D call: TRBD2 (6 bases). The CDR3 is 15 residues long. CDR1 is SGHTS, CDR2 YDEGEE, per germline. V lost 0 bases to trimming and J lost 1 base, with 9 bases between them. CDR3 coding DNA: TGTGCCAGCAGCTTGGAAGGCGGGGGCACAGATACGCAGTATTTT. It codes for CASSLEGGGTDTQYF.

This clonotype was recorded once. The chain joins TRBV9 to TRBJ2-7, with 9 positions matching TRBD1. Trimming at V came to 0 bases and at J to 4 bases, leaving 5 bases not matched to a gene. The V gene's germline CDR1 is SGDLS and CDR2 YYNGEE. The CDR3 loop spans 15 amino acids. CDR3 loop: CASSVAWDREYEQYF. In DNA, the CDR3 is TGTGCCAGCAGCGTAGCATGGGACAGGGAGTACGAGCAGTACTTC.

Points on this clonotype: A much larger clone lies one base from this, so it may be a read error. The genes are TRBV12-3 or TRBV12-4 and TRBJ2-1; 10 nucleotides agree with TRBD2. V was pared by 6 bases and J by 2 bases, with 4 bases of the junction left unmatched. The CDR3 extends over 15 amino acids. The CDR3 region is CASSWSGRAYNEQFF. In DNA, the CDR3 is TGTGCCAGCAGCTGGAGCGGGAGGGCCTACAATGAGCAGTTCTTC.

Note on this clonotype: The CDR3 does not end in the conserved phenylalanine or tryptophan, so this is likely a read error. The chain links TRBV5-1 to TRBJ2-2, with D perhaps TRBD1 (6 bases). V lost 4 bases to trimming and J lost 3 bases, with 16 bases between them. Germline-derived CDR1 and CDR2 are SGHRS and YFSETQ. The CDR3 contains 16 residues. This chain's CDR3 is CASSLSTGYDTGELFL. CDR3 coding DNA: TGCGCCAGCAGCCTGAGTACAGGGTATGACACCGGGGAGCTGTTTCTT.

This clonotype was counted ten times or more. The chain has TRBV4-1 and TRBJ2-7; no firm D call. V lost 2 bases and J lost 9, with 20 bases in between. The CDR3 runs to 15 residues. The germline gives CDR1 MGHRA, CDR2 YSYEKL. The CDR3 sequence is CASSQWVKPFHGQYV. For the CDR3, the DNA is TGCGCCAGCAGCCAATGGGTAAAGCCATTTCATGGGCAGTACGTC.

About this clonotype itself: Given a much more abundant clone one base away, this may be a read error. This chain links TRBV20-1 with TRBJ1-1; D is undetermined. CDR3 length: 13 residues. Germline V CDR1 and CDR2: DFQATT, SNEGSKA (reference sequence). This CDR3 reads CSARDLMNTEAYF. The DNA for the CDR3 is TGCAGTGCTAGAGACCTAATGAACACTGAAGCTTACTTT.

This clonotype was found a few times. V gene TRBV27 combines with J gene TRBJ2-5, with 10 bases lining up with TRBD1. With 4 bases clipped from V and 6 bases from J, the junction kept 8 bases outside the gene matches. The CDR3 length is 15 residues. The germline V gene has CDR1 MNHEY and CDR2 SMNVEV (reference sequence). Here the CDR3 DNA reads TGTGCCAGCAGTTGGGACAGGGGAGGTATGAAGACCCAGTACTTC. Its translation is CASSWDRGGMKTQYF.

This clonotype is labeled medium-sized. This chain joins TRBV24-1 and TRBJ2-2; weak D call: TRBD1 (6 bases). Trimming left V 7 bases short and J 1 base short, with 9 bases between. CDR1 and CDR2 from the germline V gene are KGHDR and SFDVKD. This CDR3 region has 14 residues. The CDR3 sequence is CATRETGNTGELFF. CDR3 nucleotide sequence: TGTGCCACCAGGGAGACAGGGAACACCGGGGAGCTGTTTTTT.

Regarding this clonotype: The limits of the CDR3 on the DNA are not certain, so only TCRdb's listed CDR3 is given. The CDR3: CASSLGWDYEQYFGTHNSPLHF. The rearrangement joins TRBV5-6 to TRBJ1-6. With termini counted, the CDR3 has 22 amino acids. CDR1 and CDR2 (germline): SGHDT, YYEEEE.

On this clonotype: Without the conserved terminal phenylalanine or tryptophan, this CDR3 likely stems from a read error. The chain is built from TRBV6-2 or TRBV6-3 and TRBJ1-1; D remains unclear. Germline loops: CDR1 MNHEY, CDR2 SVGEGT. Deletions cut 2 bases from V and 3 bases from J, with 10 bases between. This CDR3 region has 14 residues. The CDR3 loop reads CASSYGGRDTEAFS. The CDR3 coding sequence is TGTGCCAGCAGTTACGGTGGAAGGGACACTGAAGCTTTCTCT.

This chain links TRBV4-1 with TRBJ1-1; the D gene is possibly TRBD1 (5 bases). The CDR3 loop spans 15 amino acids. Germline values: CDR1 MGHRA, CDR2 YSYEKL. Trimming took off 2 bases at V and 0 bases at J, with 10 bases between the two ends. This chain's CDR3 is CASSQSPDMNTEAFF. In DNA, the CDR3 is TGCGCCAGCAGCCAAAGCCCGGACATGAACACTGAAGCTTTCTTT.

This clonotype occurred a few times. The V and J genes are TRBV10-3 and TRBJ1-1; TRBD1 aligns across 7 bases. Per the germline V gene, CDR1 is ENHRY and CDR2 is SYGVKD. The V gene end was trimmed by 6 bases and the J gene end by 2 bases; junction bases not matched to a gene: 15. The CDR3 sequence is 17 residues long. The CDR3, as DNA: TGTGCCATCAGGGATCGACAGGGATTAGCAAGAAACACTGAAGCTTTCTTT. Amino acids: CAIRDRQGLARNTEAFF.

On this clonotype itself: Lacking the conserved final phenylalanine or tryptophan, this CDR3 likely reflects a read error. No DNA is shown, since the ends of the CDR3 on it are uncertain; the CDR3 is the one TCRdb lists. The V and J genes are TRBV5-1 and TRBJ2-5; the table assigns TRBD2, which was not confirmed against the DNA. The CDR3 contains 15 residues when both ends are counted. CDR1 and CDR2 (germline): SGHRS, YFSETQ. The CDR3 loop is CASSLGVGSPLHFGN.

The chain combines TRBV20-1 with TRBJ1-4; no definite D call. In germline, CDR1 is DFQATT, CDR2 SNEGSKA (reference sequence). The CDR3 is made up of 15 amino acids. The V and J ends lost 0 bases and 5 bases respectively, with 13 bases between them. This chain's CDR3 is CSARDDMGANEKLFF. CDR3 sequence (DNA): TGCAGTGCTAGAGATGATATGGGAGCCAATGAAAAACTGTTTTTT.

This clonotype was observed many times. DNA of the CDR3: TGCAGTACCTACCCTGGGACTAGGAACACTGAAGCTTTCTTT. Protein product: CSTYPGTRNTEAFF. The chain employs TRBV20-1 and TRBJ1-1; the D gene is possibly TRBD1 (5 bases). The V gene's germline CDR1 is DFQATT and CDR2 SNEGSKA (reference sequence). V lost 8 bases and J lost 1, with 17 bases in between. The CDR3 spans 14 residues.

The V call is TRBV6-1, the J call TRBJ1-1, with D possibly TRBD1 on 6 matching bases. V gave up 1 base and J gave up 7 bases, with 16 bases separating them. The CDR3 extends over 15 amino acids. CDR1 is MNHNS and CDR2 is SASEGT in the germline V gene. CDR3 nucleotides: TGTGCCAGCAGTGAAGAACAGGGAGGCGGAGTTGAAGCTTTCTTT. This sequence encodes CASSEEQGGGVEAFF.

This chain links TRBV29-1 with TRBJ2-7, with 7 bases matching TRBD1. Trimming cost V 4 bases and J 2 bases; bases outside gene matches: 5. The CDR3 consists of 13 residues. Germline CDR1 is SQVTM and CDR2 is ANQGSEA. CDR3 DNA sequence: TGCAGCGTTGTAACCGACAGGGCCTACGAGCAGTACTTC. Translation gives CSVVTDRAYEQYF.

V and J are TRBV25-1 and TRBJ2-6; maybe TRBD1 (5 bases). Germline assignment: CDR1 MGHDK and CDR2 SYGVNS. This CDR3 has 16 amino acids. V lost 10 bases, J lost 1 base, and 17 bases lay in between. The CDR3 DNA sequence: TGTGCCACCCCCAGGGTAACTTTGTCTGGGGCCAACGTCCTGACTTTC. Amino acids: CATPRVTLSGANVLTF. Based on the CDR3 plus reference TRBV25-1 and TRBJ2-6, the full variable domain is EADIYQTPRYLVIGTGKKITLECSQTMGHDKMYWYQQDPGMELHLIHYSYGVNSTEKGDLSSESTVSRIRTEHFPLTLESARPSHTSQYLCATPRVTLSGANVLTFGAGSRLTVL.

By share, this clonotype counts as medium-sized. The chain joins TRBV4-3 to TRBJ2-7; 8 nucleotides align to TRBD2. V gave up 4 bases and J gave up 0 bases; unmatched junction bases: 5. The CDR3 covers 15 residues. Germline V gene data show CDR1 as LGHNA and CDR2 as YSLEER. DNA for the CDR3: TGCGCCAGCAGCCGAACTAGCGGTAGCTCCTACGAGCAGTACTTC. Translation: CASSRTSGSSYEQYF.